Presented here are 22 T cell receptor beta chains from one specimen sequenced in a study of preoperative IRX-2 immunotherapy in early breast cancer. Treatment defined: preoperative locoregional IRX-2 cytokine immunotherapy. Here immunoSEQ multiplex PCR was the method, and the copy in TCRdb shows in-frame clones only, minus some. The table includes about 32,000 clones, over 80% detected once. Sequencing was performed on lymph node tissue, taken from a patient treated with IRX-2 immunotherapy. Receptor source: a human donor with breast cancer.

The chain links TRBV11-3 to TRBJ2-3, with D perhaps TRBD1 (6 bases). The germline CDR1 and CDR2 sequences are SGHNT and YENEEA. The CDR3 has 14 residues. The germline V and J ends were trimmed by 2 bases and 1 base, with 7 bases remaining between them. The DNA for the CDR3 is TGTGCCAGCAGCTTACGACAGGGCACAGATACGCAGTATTTT. Amino acid sequence: CASSLRQGTDTQYF. The full variable domain, its missing parts supplied by reference TRBV11-3 and TRBJ2-3, is EAGVVQSPRYKIIEKKQPVAFWCNPISGHNTLYWYLQNLGQGPELLIRYENEEAVDDSQLPKDRFSAERLKGVDSTLKIQPAELGDSAVYLCASSLRQGTDTQYFGPGTRLTVL.

The gene calls are TRBV6-8 and TRBJ1-5, with D unclear. This CDR3 contains 12 residues. CDR1 is MNHGY and CDR2 is SAAAGT in the germline V gene. V lost 4 bases, J lost 5 bases, and 6 bases lay in between. The chain's CDR3 is CASSSGDQPQHF. CDR3 coding DNA: TGTGCCAGCAGTTCCGGCGATCAGCCCCAGCATTTT.

J is TRBJ1-5 and V is TRBV19; D possibly corresponds to TRBD1 (5 bases). The CDR3 extends over 14 amino acids. Germline CDR1 is LNHDA and CDR2 is SQIVND (reference sequence). V was shortened by 7 bases and J by 0 bases, with 10 bases between the two germline ends. The CDR3 spells CASKERGSNQPQHF. The DNA for the CDR3 is TGTGCCAGTAAAGAAAGGGGTAGCAATCAGCCCCAGCATTTT.

This clone came up once. The chain combines TRBV7-5 with TRBJ1-4. TRBV7-5 is recorded as a pseudogene. The CDR3 spans 14 residues. CDR3 DNA sequence: TGTGCCAGCAGCCCGGCCGGGGTGAAAGAAAAACTGTTTTTT. Protein: CASSPAGVKEKLFF.

The chain is built from TRBV30 and TRBJ2-1; 10 bases line up with TRBD2. V shed 7 bases and J 2 bases; nucleotides not matched to a gene: 2. CDR3 length: 13 amino acids. Looked up from germline, CDR1 is GTSNPN and CDR2 is SVGIG (reference sequence). CDR3 region: CASSGRAYNEQFF. CDR3 bases: TGTGCCTCGAGCGGGAGGGCCTACAATGAGCAGTTCTTC.

This clone was counted only a few times. The rearrangement joins TRBV15 to TRBJ1-2; 9 bases are a match to TRBD1. The CDR3 length is 15 residues. After removal of 3 bases from V and 8 bases from J, the junction contained 10 bases not matched to a gene. Germline CDR1 is LNHNV and CDR2 is YYDKDF (reference sequence). The chain's CDR3 is CATSSQMGQGEGYTF. The CDR3 DNA reads as TGTGCCACCAGCAGCCAGATGGGACAGGGAGAAGGCTACACCTTC. The full variable domain, in which reference TRBV15 and TRBJ1-2 provide the parts outside the CDR3, is DAMVIQNPRYQVTQFGKPVTLSCSQTLNHNVMYWYQQKSSQAPKLLFHYYDKDFNNEADTPDNFQSRRPNTSFCFLDIRSPGLGDTAMYLCATSSQMGQGEGYTFGSGTRLTVV.

The rearrangement uses TRBV11-3 and TRBJ2-7; D possibly uses TRBD1 or TRBD2 (5 bases each). The CDR3 runs 15 residues. CDR1 is SGHNT and CDR2 is YENEEA in the germline V gene. The V gene lost 5 bases and the J gene lost 7 bases, with 21 bases spanning the gap. CDR3 bases: TGTGCCAGCAGCCACTCGGGGACCCTATCTCAAGAGCAGTACTTC. Its protein product is CASSHSGTLSQEQYF.

The chain employs TRBV19 and TRBJ2-1; D not certain. CDR1 is LNHDA and CDR2 is SQIVND in the germline V gene (reference sequence). V lost 3 bases and J lost 10, with 13 bases in between. The CDR3 is 13 residues long. The CDR3 loop is CASSIWTAGEQFF. In DNA form, the CDR3 reads TGTGCCAGTAGTATTTGGACGGCCGGGGAGCAGTTCTTC. Looking up the rest from reference TRBV19 and TRBJ2-1 gives the full variable domain: DGGITQSPKYLFRKEGQNVTLSCEQNLNHDAMYWYRQDPGQGLRLIYYSQIVNDFQKGDIAEGYSVSREKKESFPLTVTSAQKNPTAFYLCASSIWTAGEQFFGPGTRLTVL.

The J gene is TRBJ1-4, the V gene TRBV1; the listed D gene, TRBD1, was not tested against the DNA. TRBV1 is marked as a pseudogene. The CDR3 length is 16 residues. The DNA for the CDR3 is TGCGCCAGCAGCCCCGATGGGCTGGCAACTAATGAAAAACTGTTTTTT. Its protein product is CASSPDGLATNEKLFF.

The chain joins TRBV11-3 to TRBJ2-1, with 12 nucleotides matching TRBD2. Germline-derived CDR1 and CDR2 are SGHNT and YENEEA. The CDR3 covers 15 residues. The V and J ends lost 5 bases and 6 bases, in that order; junction bases with no gene match: 5. CDR3 protein: CASSTGLAGSNEQFF. CDR3 DNA sequence: TGTGCCAGCAGCACTGGACTAGCGGGGAGCAATGAGCAGTTCTTC.

This chain links TRBV19 with TRBJ2-3, with 8 positions matching TRBD2. The ends lost 6 bases at V and 1 base at J; junction bases unmatched: 6. Germline CDR1 and CDR2: LNHDA and SQIVND (reference sequence). CDR3 length: 15 amino acids. DNA for the CDR3: TGTGCCAGTAGCCCGCCAGCGGGAGGCACAGATACGCAGTATTTT. Encoded protein: CASSPPAGGTDTQYF.

The chain couples TRBV6-8 to TRBJ2-2, with TRBD1 matching over 8 bases. The V segment lost 5 bases and the J segment 8 bases; nucleotides outside the gene matches: 1. Looked up from germline, CDR1 is MNHGY and CDR2 is SAAAGT. The CDR3 runs 12 residues. In nucleotides, the CDR3 is TGTGCCAGCAGTGACAGGGGTGGGGAGCTGTTTTTT. Translating it yields CASSDRGGELFF.

The rearrangement uses TRBV6-8 and TRBJ2-1; 7 nucleotides line up with TRBD2. The CDR3 is 15 residues long. Germline V lookup: CDR1 MNHGY, CDR2 SAAAGT. With V trimmed by 2 bases and J by 7 bases, 8 bases remained unmatched. CDR3 amino acids: CASSYPRLAQNEQFF. CDR3 coding DNA: TGTGCCAGCAGTTACCCACGACTAGCTCAGAATGAGCAGTTCTTC.

The gene calls are TRBV19 and TRBJ1-1, with 7 bases aligning to TRBD1. This CDR3 is built from 15 residues. Germline V gene sequence: CDR1 LNHDA, CDR2 SQIVND (reference sequence). V trimming: 4 bases; J trimming: 4 bases; junction bases outside the gene matches: 9. The DNA for the CDR3 is TGTGCCAGTAGTACCGGCCTACAGGGGACCACTGAAGCTTTCTTT. This encodes CASSTGLQGTTEAFF.

The rearrangement links TRBV14 to TRBJ2-3; D is uncertain. With 5 bases removed from V and 0 bases from J, the gap between germline ends came to 18 bases. Per germline, CDR1 SGHDN and CDR2 FVKESK. The CDR3 has 17 residues. The CDR3 DNA sequence: TGTGCCAGCAGCACTGTTGACACCCACCCCAGCACAGATACGCAGTATTTT. This gives the protein CASSTVDTHPSTDTQYF. Variable domain in full (rest from reference TRBV14 and TRBJ2-3): EAGVTQFPSHSVIEKGQTVTLRCDPISGHDNLYWYRRVMGKEIKFLLHFVKESKQDESGMPNNRFLAERTGGTYSTLKVQPAELEDSGVYFCASSTVDTHPSTDTQYFGPGTRLTVL.

This clone was seen a single time. The V and J genes are TRBV6-7 and TRBJ2-2; 16 bases align to TRBD2. TRBV6-7 carries the ORF label, with uncertain function. V dropped 6 bases and J dropped 9; count of bases not matched to a gene: 7. The length of the CDR3 is 16 residues. The CDR3 spells CASRDGTSGGVRELFF. The CDR3 coding sequence is TGTGCCAGCAGGGACGGGACTAGCGGGGGGGTAAGGGAGCTGTTTTTT.

The rearrangement joins TRBV19 to TRBJ2-1; 7 bases agree with TRBD2. CDR3 length equals 16 residues. Germline V lookup: CDR1 LNHDA, CDR2 SQIVND (reference sequence). The trim removed 8 bases at V and 4 bases at J, leaving 14 bases unmatched. CDR3 sequence: CASGRIAGNRYNEQFF. The CDR3 DNA follows: TGTGCCAGTGGCAGGATAGCGGGCAACCGATACAATGAGCAGTTCTTC.

V gene TRBV19 combines with J gene TRBJ1-2, with 7 bases lining up with TRBD1. The trim removed 6 bases at V and 6 bases at J, leaving 4 bases unmatched. The CDR3 extends over 12 amino acids. Germline V gene lookup returns CDR1 LNHDA and CDR2 SQIVND (reference sequence). The CDR3 region has the DNA TGTGCCAGTAGGCCAACAGGGGATGGCTACACCTTC. Residues: CASRPTGDGYTF. The full variable domain, completed using reference TRBV19 and TRBJ1-2, is DGGITQSPKYLFRKEGQNVTLSCEQNLNHDAMYWYRQDPGQGLRLIYYSQIVNDFQKGDIAEGYSVSREKKESFPLTVTSAQKNPTAFYLCASRPTGDGYTFGSGTRLTVV.

The chain couples TRBV25-1 to TRBJ2-7; the match to TRBD1 covers 8 bases. The CDR3 has 14 amino acids. Germline V gene sequence: CDR1 MGHDK, CDR2 SYGVNS. Unmatched junction bases numbered 7, after V lost 4 bases and J lost 5 bases. CDR3 sequence (DNA): TGTGCCAGCAGTGGTAACAGGGGGGAAGACGAGCAGTACTTC. This sequence encodes CASSGNRGEDEQYF.

The V gene is TRBV7-6, the J gene TRBJ2-3; 8 bases are a match to TRBD2. The CDR3 is 16 amino acids. V shed 1 base, J shed 6 bases, and the junction held 9 bases outside the gene matches. The V gene's germline CDR1 is SGHVS and CDR2 FNYEAQ. The CDR3 loop is CASSLEVGRDADTQYF. In nucleotides, the CDR3 is TGTGCCAGCAGCTTAGAGGTCGGGAGGGATGCTGATACGCAGTATTTT.

The chain couples TRBV6-8 to TRBJ2-7; D not certain. CDR1 MNHGY and CDR2 SAAAGT come from the germline V gene. This CDR3 is 13 amino acids long. Trimming stripped 6 bases from V and 2 bases from J, with 11 bases between. The CDR3, as DNA: TGTGCCAGCAGCAGAGAGGCCACCTACGAGCAGTACTTC. Its protein product is CASSREATYEQYF.

The chain uses TRBV11-3 and TRBJ1-3, with 7 bases that match TRBD1. This CDR3 has 17 amino acids. The junction had 13 bases not matched to a gene; V was cut back by 4 bases and J by 4 bases. Per germline, CDR1 SGHNT and CDR2 YENEEA. CDR3 residues: CASSSTGRGDRGNTIYF. CDR3 bases: TGTGCCAGCAGCTCGACGGGGCGGGGGGACAGAGGAAACACCATATATTTT.